The 3 T cell receptor beta chains below were found in one sample sequenced in a study of control samples from healthy donors and cancer patients. The data were produced by immunoSEQ multiplex PCR, yet TCRdb's version contains in-frame clones alone and is incomplete. This sample has roughly 45,000 clones; roughly nine tenths occur once, and the top ten carry roughly 0.8%. Material: PBMCs. These receptors all come from a man aged 30-40 years with colorectal cancer.

The V gene is TRBV2, the J gene TRBJ1-4; D uncertain. Germline V gene lookup returns CDR1 SNHLY and CDR2 FYNNEI. The length of the CDR3 is 15 residues. Trimming stripped 7 bases from V and 8 bases from J, with 20 bases between. In DNA form, the CDR3 reads TGTGCCAGCACTGAGTCCGGCGCGTCTCGCGAAAAACTGTTTTTT. Its protein is CASTESGASREKLFF. Complete variable domain (other parts from reference TRBV2 and TRBJ1-4): EPEVTQTPSHQVTQMGQEVILRCVPISNHLYFYWYRQILGQKVEFLVSFYNNEISEKSEIFDDQFSVERPDGSNFTLKIRSTKLEDSAMYFCASTESGASREKLFFGSGTQLSVL.

This clone turned up a few times. In DNA form, the CDR3 reads TGCGCCAGCAGTGATCCTAGGACTCGGGACGGCAATGAGCAGTTCTTC. Its protein product is CASSDPRTRDGNEQFF. The chain has TRBV10-1 and TRBJ2-1, with D perhaps matching TRBD1 or TRBD2 (5 bases each). Germline V lookup: CDR1 WNHNN, CDR2 SYGVQD (reference sequence). Trimming shortened V by 3 bases and J by 6 bases, and 18 bases separated the two germline ends. This CDR3 region has 16 residues.

The rearrangement joins TRBV11-2 to TRBJ2-4, with D perhaps matching TRBD1 (6 bases). The V gene's germline CDR1 is SGHAT and CDR2 FQNNGV. The V and J ends lost 4 bases and 3 bases respectively, with 13 bases between them. This CDR3 is built from 15 residues. CDR3 amino acids: CASSSVGTHKNIQYF. DNA of the CDR3: TGTGCCAGCAGCTCCGTCGGGACACACAAAAACATTCAGTACTTC.